Presented here are 23 T cell receptor beta chains from one specimen sequenced in a study of T cells in Graves' hyperthyroidism and ophthalmopathy. What was amplified from RNA transcripts were TCR beta CDR3 regions. The HTBI primer set was used in a first-round RT-PCR of the TCR CDR3. TCRdb called the multiplex PCR reads again in MiXCR, with one record for every CDR3 protein. The data show about 380,000 distinct CDR3 sequences, about 15% seen once. Sequencing was carried out using blood. These receptors were taken from a woman between 25 and 40 years old with Graves' ophthalmopathy.

This clonotype was recorded many times. The chain recombines TRBV15 with TRBJ2-5; 9 nucleotides agree with TRBD2. This CDR3 is 15 amino acids long. After removal of 2 bases from V and 2 bases from J, the junction contained 3 bases not matched to a gene. CDR1 and CDR2 (germline): LNHNV, YYDKDF (reference sequence). The CDR3 is CATSRNSGGQETQYF. Here the CDR3 DNA reads TGTGCCACCAGCAGAAATAGCGGGGGTCAAGAGACCCAGTACTTC. The full variable domain, completed using reference TRBV15 and TRBJ2-5, is DAMVIQNPRYQVTQFGKPVTLSCSQTLNHNVMYWYQQKSSQAPKLLFHYYDKDFNNEADTPDNFQSRRPNTSFCFLDIRSPGLGDTAMYLCATSRNSGGQETQYFGPGTRLLVL.

Many counts were recorded for this clonotype. The genes are TRBV7-9 and TRBJ2-1; D unresolved. Germline V gene sequence: CDR1 SEHNR, CDR2 FQNEAQ (reference sequence). V dropped 5 bases and J dropped 5 bases, with 16 bases sitting between them. The CDR3 extends over 15 amino acids. This CDR3 is CASSPKVRINNEQFF. The CDR3 DNA is TGTGCCAGCAGCCCAAAAGTCCGTATAAACAATGAGCAGTTCTTC.

The chain links TRBV6-5 to TRBJ1-3; TRBD1 matches at 7 bases. Per the germline V gene, CDR1 is MNHEY and CDR2 is SVGAGI. Trimming removed 0 bases from V and 0 bases from J; junction bases left unmatched: 5. This CDR3 is 17 amino acids long. The CDR3 sequence is CASSYSRRGNSGNTIYF. For the CDR3, the DNA is TGTGCCAGCAGTTACTCCCGCAGGGGGAACTCTGGAAACACCATATATTTT.

This clonotype was seen ten or more times. This sequence joins TRBV12-3 or TRBV12-4 and TRBJ1-2; no clear D gene. The CDR3 runs 13 residues. Between the trimmed V and J ends, which lost 10 bases and 4 bases, there was a span of 16 bases. This CDR3 reads CATFTWNPYGYTF. Written as DNA, the CDR3 is TGTGCCACCTTCACCTGGAACCCCTATGGCTACACCTTC.

This rearrangement joins TRBV19 to TRBJ2-6; 8 bases fit TRBD2. V gave up 7 bases and J gave up 2 bases; unmatched junction bases: 19. The CDR3 covers 20 residues. Looked up from germline, CDR1 is LNHDA and CDR2 is SQIVND (reference sequence). CDR3 bases: TGTGCCAGTACCCCCGTCCCGGTTAGCGGGGACCACCCTGGGGCCAACGTCCTGACTTTC. It is translated as CASTPVPVSGDHPGANVLTF.

About this clonotype itself: At one of its ends the junction is not consistent with the germline gene, which may arise from a read error. The genes are TRBV27 and TRBJ2-5, with 8 bases matching TRBD2. Germline V gene sequence: CDR1 MNHEY, CDR2 SMNVEV (reference sequence). The CDR3 spans 14 residues. The CDR3 nucleotides are TGTGTCAGCAGTTTAACGGGACTAGTTTTGACCCAGTACTTC. Its translation: CVSSLTGLVLTQYF.

This clonotype was detected ten times or more. The J gene is TRBJ2-6, the V gene TRBV30; the D is unclear. The CDR3 sequence is 15 residues long. Deletions cut 2 bases from V and 0 bases from J, with 8 bases between. The V gene's germline CDR1 is GTSNPN and CDR2 SVGIG (reference sequence). The CDR3 sequence is CAWSPPDSGANVLTF. The CDR3 DNA follows: TGTGCCTGGAGTCCGCCCGACTCTGGGGCCAACGTCCTGACTTTC.

This clonotype was seen at least ten times. This chain joins TRBV20-1 and TRBJ2-7; D gene unclear. The CDR3 is 12 amino acids. Trimming pared 3 bases from V and 5 bases from J, leaving 11 bases between. In germline, CDR1 is DFQATT, CDR2 SNEGSKA (reference sequence). CDR3 sequence reads: CSASQVIHEQYF. The CDR3 DNA follows: TGCAGTGCTAGTCAGGTCATCCACGAGCAGTACTTC.

This clonotype was counted at least ten times. V and J are TRBV6-1 and TRBJ2-7, with D maybe TRBD1 (5 bases). Germline V lookup: CDR1 MNHNS, CDR2 SASEGT. With 4 bases removed from V and 4 bases from J, the gap between germline ends came to 11 bases. The CDR3 spans 13 residues. The CDR3 sequence: CASSGQSEYEQYF. The CDR3 DNA sequence: TGTGCCAGCAGTGGACAGAGCGAGTACGAGCAGTACTTC.

This rearrangement joins TRBV20-1 to TRBJ2-1; a weak D match, TRBD2 (5 bases). The V gene's germline CDR1 is DFQATT and CDR2 SNEGSKA (reference sequence). This CDR3 is built from 14 residues. Deletions cut 2 bases from V and 2 bases from J, with 10 bases between. The CDR3 protein is CSARFSGTYNEQFF. The DNA of the CDR3 is TGCAGTGCTAGATTTTCGGGAACCTACAATGAGCAGTTCTTC.

This clonotype was recorded at least ten times. The CDR3 loop reads CASGLGGLNEQFF. CDR3 sequence (DNA): TGTGCTAGTGGTTTAGGGGGACTCAATGAGCAGTTCTTC. This chain joins TRBV12-5 and TRBJ2-1, with D tentatively TRBD1 or TRBD2 (6 bases each). V was cut by 3 bases and J by 6 bases, with 9 bases left in between. Germline V gene data show CDR1 as LGHNT and CDR2 as FRNRAP. This CDR3 region has 13 residues.

This sequence joins TRBV7-9 and TRBJ2-3, with D possibly being TRBD1 (7 bases). V was shortened by 3 bases and J by 0 bases, with 10 bases between the two germline ends. The CDR3 length is 15 residues. Germline V gene data show CDR1 as SEHNR and CDR2 as FQNEAQ (reference sequence). The CDR3 DNA follows: TGTGCCAGCAGCTTCAGGGGGACTAGCACAGATACGCAGTATTTT. Protein: CASSFRGTSTDTQYF.

This chain joins TRBV19 and TRBJ2-7, with D hard to call. V gave up 3 bases and J gave up 0 bases, with 9 bases separating them. Germline V gene lookup returns CDR1 LNHDA and CDR2 SQIVND (reference sequence). This CDR3 is built from 14 residues. CDR3: CASSITRSSYEQYF. Here the CDR3 DNA reads TGTGCCAGTAGTATTACCAGGAGCTCCTACGAGCAGTACTTC.

At least ten counts were recorded for this clonotype. The J gene is TRBJ2-1, the V gene TRBV7-9, with D possibly being TRBD1 (5 bases). Germline V gene data show CDR1 as SEHNR and CDR2 as FQNEAQ (reference sequence). Trimming left V 4 bases short and J 9 bases short, with 10 bases between. The CDR3 is 12 residues long. CDR3 sequence (DNA): TGTGCCAGCAGCTCCCAGGGTTTTGAGCAGTTCTTC. Translated: CASSSQGFEQFF.

CDR3 bases: TGTGCCAGCAGTCCCGGGACAGATAAAGAGACCCAGTACTTC. Its translation is CASSPGTDKETQYF. This sequence joins TRBV12-3 or TRBV12-4 and TRBJ2-5, with 7 nucleotides matching TRBD1. The ends lost 5 bases at V and 3 bases at J; junction bases unmatched: 6. There are 14 residues in the CDR3.

This clonotype was seen many times. The chain is built from TRBV12-3 or TRBV12-4 and TRBJ2-4, with D maybe TRBD2 (6 bases). V shed 6 bases and J shed 7 bases, with 16 bases lying between them. The CDR3 has 14 amino acids. CDR3 loop: CASRLTSWGNIQYF. CDR3 in DNA: TGTGCCAGCAGACTGACTAGTTGGGGGAACATTCAGTACTTC.

The rearrangement links TRBV3-1 to TRBJ2-5, with TRBD1 matching 9 bases. CDR1 is LGHDT and CDR2 is YNNKEL in the germline V gene (reference sequence). J was trimmed by 7 bases and V by 3 bases; bases with no gene match: 6. This CDR3 has 14 amino acids. CDR3 bases: TGTGCCAGCAGCCAGGGGACAGGGCGGGGGACCCAGTACTTC. Translated: CASSQGTGRGTQYF.

This clonotype came up many times. The rearrangement uses TRBV5-6 and TRBJ2-7, with a tentative D call TRBD1 (5 bases). From germline, CDR1 is SGHDT and CDR2 YYEEEE. The CDR3 is 15 residues long. The V end was cut by 1 base, the J end by 2 bases, with 13 bases between. The CDR3 sequence: CASSLSPTDPYEQYF. CDR3 nucleotides: TGTGCCAGCAGCTTGTCACCGACAGACCCCTACGAGCAGTACTTC.

V usage is TRBV6-1 and J usage is TRBJ2-5; D is uncertain. The germline V gene encodes CDR1 MNHNS and CDR2 SASEGT. Trimming took 4 bases from V and 4 from J, leaving 13 bases between them. This CDR3 comprises 14 residues. The CDR3 sequence is CASSGIRSTETQYF. DNA of the CDR3: TGTGCCAGCAGTGGTATCCGGTCCACAGAGACCCAGTACTTC.

This clonotype was counted ten times or more. The J gene is TRBJ2-3, the V gene TRBV5-1, with 8 bases that match TRBD2. The CDR3 is 15 residues long. The V gene's germline CDR1 is SGHRS and CDR2 YFSETQ. J lost 3 bases, V lost 2 bases, and 5 bases had no gene match. DNA for the CDR3: TGCGCCAGCAGCTTCATAGCGGGGCGGACAGATACGCAGTATTTT. Encoded protein: CASSFIAGRTDTQYF. Full variable domain (missing parts from reference TRBV5-1 and TRBJ2-3): KAGVTQTPRYLIKTRGQQVTLSCSPISGHRSVSWYQQTPGQGLQFLFEYFSETQRNKGNFPGRFSGRQFSNSRSEMNVSTLELGDSALYLCASSFIAGRTDTQYFGPGTRLTVL.

This clonotype has ten or more counts. This chain joins TRBV7-2 and TRBJ2-3, with a weak D call TRBD2 (6 bases). The CDR3 has 15 amino acids. The V and J ends lost 2 bases and 3 bases respectively, with 12 bases between them. CDR1 and CDR2 (germline): SGHTA, FQGNSA. As DNA, the CDR3 is TGTGCCAGCAGCTTACAGTCCCGGGGGACAGATACGCAGTATTTT. Translation: CASSLQSRGTDTQYF.

V gene TRBV20-1 combines with J gene TRBJ2-3; 14 bases fit TRBD2. The length of the CDR3 is 19 residues. Germline loops: CDR1 DFQATT, CDR2 SNEGSKA (reference sequence). V shed 2 bases, J shed 2 bases, and the junction held 12 bases outside the gene matches. CDR3 sequence: CSARIFGLAGGFHTDTQYF. CDR3 nucleotide sequence: TGCAGTGCTAGAATATTCGGACTAGCGGGGGGTTTTCACACAGATACGCAGTATTTT.

This clonotype was seen a handful of times. This rearrangement joins TRBV9 to TRBJ2-1; D uncertain. The CDR3 is made up of 16 amino acids. Germline V gene lookup returns CDR1 SGDLS and CDR2 YYNGEE. The germline V and J ends were trimmed by 5 bases and 0 bases, with 15 bases remaining between them. CDR3 region: CASSTIRSSSYNEQFF. The CDR3 DNA follows: TGTGCCAGCAGTACGATTAGGAGTAGCTCCTACAATGAGCAGTTCTTC. Together with reference TRBV9 and TRBJ2-1, the CDR3 gives the full variable domain: DSGVTQTPKHLITATGQRVTLRCSPRSGDLSVYWYQQSLDQGLQFLIQYYNGEERAKGNILERFSAQQFPDLHSELNLSSLELGDSALYFCASSTIRSSSYNEQFFGPGTRLTVL.